One and the same sample provided the 23 T cell receptor beta chains below, sequenced in a study of T cells in Graves' hyperthyroidism and ophthalmopathy. There were TCR beta CDR3 regions amplified from RNA transcripts. Primed by the HTBI set, a first-round RT-PCR was run on the TCR CDR3. Each CDR3 protein is one row after TCRdb ran MiXCR on the multiplex PCR reads. Of 600,000 or so distinct CDR3 sequences detected, 15% to 20% appear once; the ten largest clones hold 3.8%. What was sequenced was blood. The receptors come from a woman in her 30s with Graves' hyperthyroidism.

This clonotype was observed at least ten times. V and J are TRBV27 and TRBJ1-2; tentative D call: TRBD1 (6 bases). This CDR3 contains 15 residues. CDR1 is MNHEY, CDR2 SMNVEV, per germline (reference sequence). The germline V and J ends were trimmed by 4 bases and 3 bases, with 15 bases remaining between them. CDR3 in amino acids: CASSSQFRGDYGYTF. CDR3 sequence (DNA): TGTGCCAGCAGTTCCCAGTTCAGGGGCGACTATGGCTACACCTTC.

Only a few counts were recorded for this clonotype. The V gene is TRBV2, the J gene TRBJ2-1; D remains ambiguous. This CDR3 has 13 residues. V lost 7 bases to trimming and J lost 8 bases, with 15 bases between them. Germline V gives CDR1 SNHLY, CDR2 FYNNEI. Here the CDR3 DNA reads TGTGCCAGCATCGGGCTATCTCGGGATGAGCAGTTCTTC. Its protein is CASIGLSRDEQFF.

Ten or more counts support this clonotype. This chain connects TRBV10-3 to TRBJ2-7, with 15 bases aligning to TRBD2. V lost 6 bases and J lost 5; bases outside the gene matches: 8. Looked up from germline, CDR1 is ENHRY and CDR2 is SYGVKD. The CDR3 contains 16 residues. The CDR3 coding sequence is TGTGCCATCAGAACCGGGACTAGCGGGAGGCCCCACGAGCAGTACTTC. Its protein product is CAIRTGTSGRPHEQYF.

This clonotype was detected only a few times. The chain links TRBV24-1 to TRBJ2-6; D is undetermined. V dropped 0 bases and J dropped 11 bases, with 7 bases sitting between them. The CDR3 runs 13 residues. Per the germline V gene, CDR1 is KGHDR and CDR2 is SFDVKD. CDR3: CATSDLPGYVLTF. The CDR3, as DNA: TGTGCCACCAGTGATTTGCCGGGTTACGTCCTGACTTTC.

The chain joins TRBV6-2 or TRBV6-3 to TRBJ1-5; tentatively, D is TRBD1 (5 bases). Germline CDR1 MNHEY, CDR2 SVGEGT. The CDR3 runs 13 residues. Trimming took 6 bases from V and 6 from J, leaving 12 bases between them. The CDR3 protein is CASRLQESQPQHF. The CDR3 bases are TGTGCCAGCAGACTACAGGAAAGTCAGCCCCAGCATTTT.

This clonotype occurred many times. This sequence joins TRBV30 and TRBJ2-1; the match to TRBD2 covers 8 bases. The CDR3 is 11 amino acids. The V gene's germline CDR1 is GTSNPN and CDR2 SVGIG (reference sequence). With V trimmed by 8 bases and J by 9 bases, 6 bases remained unmatched. The CDR3 reads CAGTRVFEQFF. The CDR3 DNA sequence: TGTGCCGGGACTAGGGTATTTGAGCAGTTCTTC.

This clonotype appeared many times. This chain uses TRBV28 with TRBJ1-2, with TRBD1 as a possible D gene (6 bases). V gave up 4 bases and J gave up 1 base, with 10 bases separating them. The length of the CDR3 is 14 residues. Germline assignment: CDR1 MDHEN and CDR2 SYDVKM. The DNA of the CDR3 is TGTGCCAGCAGTTGGCACAGGGTTAACTATGGCTACACCTTC. Translation: CASSWHRVNYGYTF.

This clonotype came up a few times. A much larger clonotype is one base distant, so this may be a read error. This sequence joins TRBV10-3 and TRBJ1-1; D remains ambiguous. The CDR3 spans 12 residues. Between the trimmed V and J ends, which lost 3 bases and 0 bases, there was a span of 2 bases. Germline CDR1 ENHRY, CDR2 SYGVKD. CDR3 loop: CAISEMNTEAFF. In DNA, the CDR3 is TGTGCCATCAGTGAAATGAACACTGAAGCTTTCTTT.

At least ten counts were recorded for this clonotype. The J gene is TRBJ2-1, the V gene TRBV11-2; 13 positions match TRBD2. V lost 1 base and J lost 9; bases outside the gene matches: 3. The germline V gene has CDR1 SGHAT and CDR2 FQNNGV. There are 15 residues in the CDR3. The CDR3 nucleotides are TGTGCCAGCAGCTTAGGACTAGCGGGAGGAATTGAGCAGTTCTTC. Protein product: CASSLGLAGGIEQFF.

The sample holds a few counts of this clonotype. The chain employs TRBV6-2 or TRBV6-3 and TRBJ2-3; a possible D gene is TRBD2 (6 bases). The germline CDR1 and CDR2 sequences are MNHEY and SVGEGT. V lost 2 bases and J 2 bases, leaving 23 bases between the germline ends. The CDR3 totals 19 residues. The CDR3: CASSYRPGRAEGPTDTQYF. Here the CDR3 DNA reads TGTGCCAGCAGTTACCGCCCAGGTCGAGCGGAGGGACCCACAGATACGCAGTATTTT.

The table lists this clonotype with many counts. V gene TRBV7-3 combines with J gene TRBJ2-1; D assignment may be TRBD1 or TRBD2 (7 bases each). The CDR3 extends over 16 amino acids. CDR1 is SGHTA, CDR2 FQGTGA, per germline. The V end lost 2 bases, the J end lost 8 bases, and 19 bases lay between the germline ends. Here the CDR3 reads CASSLSGGALVDEQFF. Here the CDR3 DNA reads TGTGCCAGCAGCTTATCAGGGGGGGCTCTTGTCGATGAGCAGTTCTTC.

About this clonotype itself: An end of the junction differs from the germline gene, which may be a read error. CDR3 in DNA: TGCGCCGGCAGCCAAGAGAGGTCGGCGGGAGGATGGAATGAGCAGTTCTTC. Encoded protein: CAGSQERSAGGWNEQFF. The chain links TRBV4-1 to TRBJ2-1, with 8 bases matching TRBD2. The CDR3 is made up of 17 amino acids. Looked up from germline, CDR1 is MGHRA and CDR2 is YSYEKL.

There are a few counts of this clonotype. V usage is TRBV6-4 and J usage is TRBJ2-2, with no clear D. The germline V gene encodes CDR1 MRHNA and CDR2 SNTAGT. Trimming cost V 3 bases and J 4 bases, with 9 bases left between them. The CDR3 is made up of 14 amino acids. The CDR3 loop is CASSDQSLTGELFF. The DNA for the CDR3 is TGTGCCAGCAGTGATCAGTCCCTCACCGGGGAGCTGTTTTTT.

The V and J genes are TRBV4-1 and TRBJ2-7, with D perhaps matching TRBD1 (5 bases). V shed 1 base and J shed 6 bases, with 19 bases lying between them. Looked up from germline, CDR1 is MGHRA and CDR2 is YSYEKL. The CDR3 runs to 16 residues. The CDR3 sequence: CASSQVGAPVPFEQYF. CDR3 sequence (DNA): TGCGCCAGCAGCCAAGTAGGGGCCCCAGTCCCGTTCGAGCAGTACTTC.

This clonotype was recorded at least ten times. This chain uses TRBV5-1 with TRBJ2-1; 9 bases fit TRBD2. Germline loops: CDR1 SGHRS, CDR2 YFSETQ. Trimming cost V 4 bases and J 5 bases; bases outside gene matches: 7. The CDR3 runs 15 residues. The CDR3 nucleotides are TGCGCCAGCAGCCCGAGGGTAGCGGGGGACAATGAGCAGTTCTTC. Translated: CASSPRVAGDNEQFF. The full variable domain, with the rest looked up from reference TRBV5-1 and TRBJ2-1, is KAGVTQTPRYLIKTRGQQVTLSCSPISGHRSVSWYQQTPGQGLQFLFEYFSETQRNKGNFPGRFSGRQFSNSRSEMNVSTLELGDSALYLCASSPRVAGDNEQFFGPGTRLTVL.

J is TRBJ1-1 and V is TRBV10-2; no clear D gene. With 0 bases removed from V and 0 bases from J, the gap between germline ends came to 14 bases. This CDR3 has 17 residues. Germline CDR1 and CDR2: WSHSY and SAAADI. CDR3 sequence: CASSESNDGTMNTEAFF. The DNA of the CDR3 is TGCGCCAGCAGTGAGTCGAATGACGGAACTATGAACACTGAAGCTTTCTTT.

This clonotype was found a few times. The V call is TRBV30, the J call TRBJ2-7, with D unresolved. CDR1 and CDR2 from the germline V gene are GTSNPN and SVGIG (reference sequence). There are 16 residues in the CDR3. The V gene lost 1 base and the J gene lost 2 bases, with 18 bases spanning the gap. The DNA for the CDR3 is TGTGCCTGGAGTGGGTCGGTCCCCCGCCTCGCCTACGAGCAGTACTTC. Amino acids: CAWSGSVPRLAYEQYF.

The rearrangement uses TRBV6-2 or TRBV6-3 and TRBJ2-7, with 10 bases aligning to TRBD1. This CDR3 is 15 amino acids long. Germline V lookup: CDR1 MNHEY, CDR2 SVGEGT. Trimming took 5 bases from V and 4 from J; bases not matched to a gene: 8. The CDR3: CASSPGTGVSYEQYF. The CDR3 DNA is TGTGCCAGCAGTCCCGGGACAGGGGTATCGTACGAGCAGTACTTC.

The CDR3: CASSATGVRGPGELFF. For the CDR3, the DNA is TGTGCCAGCAGCGCAACGGGAGTACGTGGGCCCGGGGAGCTGTTTTTT. The rearrangement joins TRBV9 to TRBJ2-2, with D perhaps TRBD2 (6 bases). Germline V lookup: CDR1 SGDLS, CDR2 YYNGEE. There are 16 residues in the CDR3. Trimming took off 3 bases at V and 6 bases at J, with 18 bases between the two ends.

Many counts were recorded for this clonotype. The rearrangement uses TRBV7-2 and TRBJ2-7, with D unresolved. Trimming removed 6 bases from V and 3 bases from J, with 15 bases in between. This CDR3 has 14 residues. Germline V lookup: CDR1 SGHTA, CDR2 FQGNSA. Here the CDR3 DNA reads TGTGCCAGCAGGCCCTCAGGTGCCCACTACGAGCAGTACTTC. This sequence encodes CASRPSGAHYEQYF. Together with reference TRBV7-2 and TRBJ2-7, the CDR3 gives the full variable domain: GAGVSQSPSNKVTEKGKDVELRCDPISGHTALYWYRQSLGQGLEFLIYFQGNSAPDKSGLPSDRFSAERTGGSVSTLTIQRTQQEDSAVYLCASRPSGAHYEQYFGPGTRLTVT.

This clonotype was recorded many times. The gene calls are TRBV20-1 and TRBJ2-7, with D possibly matching TRBD2 (6 bases). There are 12 residues in the CDR3. V was cut by 6 bases and J by 5 bases, with 14 bases left in between. The germline V gene encodes CDR1 DFQATT and CDR2 SNEGSKA (reference sequence). CDR3 loop: CSAPRLGHEQYF. As DNA, the CDR3 is TGCAGTGCCCCGAGACTAGGCCACGAGCAGTACTTC.

The V and J genes are TRBV19 and TRBJ1-3, with 9 positions matching TRBD1. CDR3 length equals 15 residues. The germline gives CDR1 LNHDA, CDR2 SQIVND (reference sequence). J was trimmed by 6 bases and V by 5 bases; bases with no gene match: 8. CDR3 nucleotides: TGTGCCAGTAGTGTCCGGGACAGGGTTGAAAACACCATATATTTT. This translates into CASSVRDRVENTIYF.

In its sample, this clonotype was seen many times. This chain connects TRBV7-9 to TRBJ2-3, with D tentatively TRBD1 or TRBD2 (5 bases each). Germline loops: CDR1 SEHNR, CDR2 FQNEAQ (reference sequence). The V and J ends lost 4 bases and 6 bases respectively, with 8 bases between them. The length of the CDR3 is 12 residues. The CDR3 DNA reads TGTGCCAGCAGCTCAGAGGGGGATACGCAGTATTTT. This encodes CASSSEGDTQYF.